One TCR beta chain is described in this entry. This sample is part of a study of blood T cell repertoires in COVID-19. Here immunoSEQ multiplex PCR was the method, and the copy in TCRdb shows in-frame clones only, minus some. The data contain fewer than 35,000 clones, more than 75% of them seen just once; the ten biggest clones take up about 13%. Germline CDR1 and CDR2: SGHVS and FNYEAQ. V lost 1 base, J lost 4 bases, and 6 bases stayed unmatched. The length of the CDR3 is 15 residues. The sequencing sample was made of peripheral blood. The clonotype originates from a human donor in a cohort sampled during active COVID-19. The donor label of this sample is uncertain. V is TRBV7-6 and J is TRBJ1-1; TRBD1 aligns across 7 bases. In nucleotides, the CDR3 is TGTGCCAGCAGCTTAGTGTCGGGACAGTTCACTGAAGCTTTCTTT. Its protein is CASSLVSGQFTEAFF.